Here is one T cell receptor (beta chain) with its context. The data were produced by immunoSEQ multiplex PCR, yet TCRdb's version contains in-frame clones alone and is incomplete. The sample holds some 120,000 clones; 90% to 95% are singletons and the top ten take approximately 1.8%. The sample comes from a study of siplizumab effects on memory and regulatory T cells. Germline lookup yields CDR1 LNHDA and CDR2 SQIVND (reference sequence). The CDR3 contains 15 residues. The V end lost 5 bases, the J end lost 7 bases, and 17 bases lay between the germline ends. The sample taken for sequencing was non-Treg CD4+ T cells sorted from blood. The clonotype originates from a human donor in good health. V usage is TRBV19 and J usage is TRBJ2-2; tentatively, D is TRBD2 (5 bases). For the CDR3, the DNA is TGTGCCAGTAGTCTAGCCGGGTTTCGTGGCGGGGAGCTGTTTTTT. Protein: CASSLAGFRGGELFF.